This T cell receptor delta chain was recovered during a study of DNA immune sequencing with unique molecular identifiers (dated by TCRdb to 2020 to 2022). As for the study more broadly: Using immunomagnetic cell separation, gammadelta T cells were enriched from buffy coats, and the genomic DNA of these cells was sequenced. The method was checked using synthetic reference molecules and blood samples from healthy people. Fluorescence-activated cell sorting was used to enrich gammadelta T cells from the PBMC of approximately ten healthy people. An ultrasensitive DNA-based TRD repertoire sequencing method using PCR-introduced unique molecular identifiers was developed and validated in the study. To compare enriched and non-enriched samples, about 93 ng of enriched gammadelta T-cell DNA and roughly 1 ug of non-enriched PBMC DNA were sequenced. Donors were healthy individuals, with around ten donors profiled from sorted peripheral blood gammadelta T cells. What the work shows at the level of the full study, not this receptor alone: Among clonotypes in healthy donors, the most frequent TRD rearrangement was TRDV2 paired with TRDJ1. The primer-based approach is unable to detect novel TRD sequences that the primers do not target. Healthy donors differed in TRD repertoire diversity, and several donors were highly oligoclonal, meaning the top 5 clonotypes made up more than half of productive molecules.

In its sample, this clone comes out as medium-sized (0.01 to 0.1%). It has no known antigen specificity. No qualities accompany the bases; no much larger clone lies one base away. At the DNA level, this CDR3 is encoded by other sequences in the same sample as well. The protocol used for the library was multiplex PCR. A 32-plex assay, with primers for all 8 TRDV and 4 TRDJ genes spanning the CDR3, was used to amplify the genomic DNA. A 12-nucleotide UMI was introduced during roughly 3 barcoding PCR cycles, after which a second PCR was performed with Illumina adapter primers. AMPure XP beads were used to purify the libraries, and library quality was checked on a Fragment Analyzer using the HS NGS Fragment kit. An Illumina MiniSeq mid-output kit with roughly 20% PhiX and 150 cycles of paired-end reads was used for sequencing. Processing in the source paper ran as follows. MIGEC version 1.2.9 was used to process the reads, grouping reads by UMI and building error-corrected consensus sequences. Post-processing used modified VDJtools version 1.2.1 scripts and the tcR R package. Clones were re-identified by TCRdb from the public reads with CATT, and rows with the same DNA were merged. Here the V and J calls rest on TCRdb's processing, not on the authors' analysis. Present in this sample are under 6,000 delta-chain clones, roughly 10% of which were seen just once. Around half of the sample is held by the ten biggest clonotypes.

In the germline V gene, CDR1 corresponds to GEAIGNYY and CDR2 to EKD. The CDR3, from cysteine to phenylalanine, totals 19 residues. Only the CDR3 portion is preserved as DNA: 57 bases, with reading frame beginning at the first base. At the junction V is shortened by 0 bases and J by 3 bases; bases outside the gene matches: 16. This clonotype was obtained from a human donor in good health. Recombination linked TRDV2 to TRDJ1, with 9 middle bases fitting TRDD3. Material for sequencing was gamma-delta T cells enriched from blood buffy coat, or unenriched PBMCs (not recorded which). DNA sequence: TGTGCCTGTGACACCGTTGCTGGTCTGGGGGATGAGTTCCCCGATAAACTCATCTTT. Its protein product is CACDTVAGLGDEFPDKLIF.